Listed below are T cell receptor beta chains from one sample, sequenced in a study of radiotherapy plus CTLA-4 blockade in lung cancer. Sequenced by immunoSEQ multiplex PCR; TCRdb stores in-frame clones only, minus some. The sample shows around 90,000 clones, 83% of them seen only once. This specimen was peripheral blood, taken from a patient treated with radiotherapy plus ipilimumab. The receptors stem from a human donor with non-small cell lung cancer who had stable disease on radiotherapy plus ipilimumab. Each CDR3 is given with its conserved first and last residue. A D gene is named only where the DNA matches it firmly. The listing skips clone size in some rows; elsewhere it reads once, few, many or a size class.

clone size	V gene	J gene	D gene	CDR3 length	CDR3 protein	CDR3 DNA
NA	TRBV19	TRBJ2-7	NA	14	CATNMRDRPYEQYF	TGTGCCACTAATATGCGGGACAGACCCTACGAGCAGTACTTC
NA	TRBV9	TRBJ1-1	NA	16	CASGPRGASRNTEAFF	TGTGCCAGCGGCCCGAGGGGGGCAAGCAGGAACACTGAAGCTTTCTTT
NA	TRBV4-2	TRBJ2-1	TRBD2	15	CASSQASGIYNEQFF	TGTGCCAGCAGCCAAGCTAGCGGAATATACAATGAGCAGTTCTTC
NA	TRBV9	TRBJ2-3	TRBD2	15	CASSSRGSGADTQYF	TGTGCCAGCAGCTCCCGGGGGAGCGGGGCAGATACGCAGTATTTT
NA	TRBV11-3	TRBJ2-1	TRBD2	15	CASSYGTSGTNEQFF	TGTGCCAGCAGCTACGGGACTAGCGGCACCAATGAGCAGTTCTTC
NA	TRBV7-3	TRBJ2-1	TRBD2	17	CASSPTSGRRGYNEQFF	TGTGCCAGCAGCCCGACTAGCGGGAGGAGAGGCTACAATGAGCAGTTCTTC
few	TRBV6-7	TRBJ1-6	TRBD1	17	CASSYLRGDTQGAPLHF	TGTGCCAGCAGTTACTTGAGAGGGGACACCCAGGGGGCACCCCTCCACTTT
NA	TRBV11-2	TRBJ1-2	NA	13	CASSLDGVGGYTF	TGTGCCAGCAGTCTGGACGGGGTCGGTGGCTACACCTTC
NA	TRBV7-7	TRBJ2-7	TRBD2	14	CASTPLAGSYEQYF	TGTGCTAGCACCCCCCTAGCGGGGAGCTACGAGCAGTACTTC
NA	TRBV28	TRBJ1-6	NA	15	CASSEIRSHNSPLHF	TGTGCCAGCAGTGAGATCCGTAGCCATAATTCACCCCTCCACTTT
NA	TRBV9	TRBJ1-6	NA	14	CASSVKAVGSPLHF	TGTGCCAGCAGCGTAAAGGCAGTGGGTTCACCCCTCCACTTT
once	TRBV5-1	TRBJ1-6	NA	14	CASSLDSMDSPLHF	TGCGCCAGCAGCTTGGATTCCATGGATTCACCCCTCCACTTT
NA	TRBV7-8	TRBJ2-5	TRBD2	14	CASSLDSGGETQYF	TGTGCCAGCAGCTTAGATAGCGGGGGAGAGACCCAGTACTTC
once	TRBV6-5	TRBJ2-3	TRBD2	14	CASSSGGRRTTQYF	TGTGCCAGCAGTAGCGGGGGACGCAGGACCACGCAGTATTTT
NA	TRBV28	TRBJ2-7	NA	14	CASSRLGGTYEQYF	TGTGCCAGCAGTAGATTAGGGGGGACCTACGAGCAGTACTTC
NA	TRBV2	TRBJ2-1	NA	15	CASREGRGSYNEQFF	TGTGCCAGCAGGGAAGGACGGGGCTCCTACAATGAGCAGTTCTTC
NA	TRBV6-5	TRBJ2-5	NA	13	CASSYSLAETQYF	TGTGCCAGCAGTTACTCCCTAGCAGAGACCCAGTACTTC
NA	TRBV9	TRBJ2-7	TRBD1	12	CASSGTGDEQYF	TGTGCCAGCAGCGGGACAGGGGACGAGCAGTACTTC
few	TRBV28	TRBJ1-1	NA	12	CASTRVNTEAFF	TGTGCCAGCACCAGGGTGAACACTGAAGCTTTCTTT
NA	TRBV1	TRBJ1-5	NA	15	CTSSQEAGVDQPQHF	TGCACCAGCAGCCAAGAAGCGGGGGTGGATCAGCCCCAGCATTTT
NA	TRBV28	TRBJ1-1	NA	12	CASSSAVWEAFF	TGTGCCAGCAGTTCCGCCGTCTGGGAGGCTTTCTTT
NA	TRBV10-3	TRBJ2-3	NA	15	CAISESVTSTDTQYF	TGTGCCATCAGTGAGTCGGTCACTAGCACAGATACGCAGTATTTT
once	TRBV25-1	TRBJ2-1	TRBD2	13	CASSEYGGGEQFF	TGTGCCAGCAGTGAATACGGGGGGGGTGAGCAGTTCTTC
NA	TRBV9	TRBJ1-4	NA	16	CASSVSGSGGQSKLFF	TGTGCCAGCAGCGTCTCAGGATCTGGGGGACAATCAAAACTGTTTTTT